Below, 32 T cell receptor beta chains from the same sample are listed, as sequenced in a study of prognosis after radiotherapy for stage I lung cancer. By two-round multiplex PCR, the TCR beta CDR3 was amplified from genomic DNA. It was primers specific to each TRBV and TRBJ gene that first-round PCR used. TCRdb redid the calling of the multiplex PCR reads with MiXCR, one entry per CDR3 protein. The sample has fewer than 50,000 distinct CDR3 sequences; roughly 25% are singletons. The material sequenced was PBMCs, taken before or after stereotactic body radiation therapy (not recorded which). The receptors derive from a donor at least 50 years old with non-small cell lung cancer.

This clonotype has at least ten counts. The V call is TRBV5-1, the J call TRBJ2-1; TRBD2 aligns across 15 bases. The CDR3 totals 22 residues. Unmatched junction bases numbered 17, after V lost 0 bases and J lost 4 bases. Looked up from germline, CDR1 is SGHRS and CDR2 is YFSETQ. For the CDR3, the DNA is TGCGCCAGCAGCTTGGCCGGGGGACTAGCGGGGGGTACCGAAACAACTTACAATGAGCAGTTCTTC. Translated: CASSLAGGLAGGTETTYNEQFF.

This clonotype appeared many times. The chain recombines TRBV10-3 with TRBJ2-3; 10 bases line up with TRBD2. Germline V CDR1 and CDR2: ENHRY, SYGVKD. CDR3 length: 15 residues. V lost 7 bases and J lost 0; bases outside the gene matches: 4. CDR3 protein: CAITSGGLSTDTQYF. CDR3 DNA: TGTGCCATCACTAGCGGGGGACTTAGCACAGATACGCAGTATTTT.

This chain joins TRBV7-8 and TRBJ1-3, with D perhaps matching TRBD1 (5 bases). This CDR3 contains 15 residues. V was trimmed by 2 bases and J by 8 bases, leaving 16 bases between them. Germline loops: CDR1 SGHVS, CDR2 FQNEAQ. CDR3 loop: CASSLTSPPGYTIYF. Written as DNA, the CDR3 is TGTGCCAGCAGCTTAACGAGTCCCCCAGGGTACACCATATATTTT.

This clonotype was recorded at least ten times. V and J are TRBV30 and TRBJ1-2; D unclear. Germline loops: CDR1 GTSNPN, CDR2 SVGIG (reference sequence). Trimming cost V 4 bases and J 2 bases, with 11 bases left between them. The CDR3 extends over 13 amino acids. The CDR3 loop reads CAWNSERNYGYTF. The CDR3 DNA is TGTGCCTGGAATAGCGAGAGGAACTATGGCTACACCTTC.

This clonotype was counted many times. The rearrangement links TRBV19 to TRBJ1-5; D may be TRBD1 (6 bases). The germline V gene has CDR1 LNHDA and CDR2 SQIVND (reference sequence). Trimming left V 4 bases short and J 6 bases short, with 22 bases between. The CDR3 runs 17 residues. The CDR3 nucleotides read TGTGCCAGTAGTACCCTTAGACAGGTGGGATTTGGTCAGCCCCAGCATTTT. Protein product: CASSTLRQVGFGQPQHF.

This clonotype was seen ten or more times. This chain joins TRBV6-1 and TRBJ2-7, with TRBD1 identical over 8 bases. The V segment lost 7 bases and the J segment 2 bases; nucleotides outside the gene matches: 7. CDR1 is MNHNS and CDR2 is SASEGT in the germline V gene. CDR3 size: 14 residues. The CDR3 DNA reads TGTGCCAGCACCGAAGGGACAGGTGCCTACGAGCAGTACTTC. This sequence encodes CASTEGTGAYEQYF.

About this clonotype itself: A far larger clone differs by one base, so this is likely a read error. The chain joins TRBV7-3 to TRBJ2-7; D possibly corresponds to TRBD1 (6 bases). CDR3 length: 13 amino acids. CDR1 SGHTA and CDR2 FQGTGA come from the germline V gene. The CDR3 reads CANSFGQSYEQYF. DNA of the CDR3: TGTGCCAACAGCTTCGGACAGTCCTACGAGCAGTACTTC.

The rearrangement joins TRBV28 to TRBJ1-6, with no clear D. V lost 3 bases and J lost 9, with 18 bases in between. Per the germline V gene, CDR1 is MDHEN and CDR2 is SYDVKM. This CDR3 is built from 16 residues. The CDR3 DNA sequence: TGTGCCAGCAGTTTTCTGTCCGTGGGAGCGGTTTCACCCCTCCACTTT. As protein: CASSFLSVGAVSPLHF.

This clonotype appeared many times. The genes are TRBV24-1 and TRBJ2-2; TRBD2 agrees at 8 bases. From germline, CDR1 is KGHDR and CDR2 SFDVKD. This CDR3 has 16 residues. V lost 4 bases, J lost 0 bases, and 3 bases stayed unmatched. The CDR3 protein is CATSDPSGSNTGELFF. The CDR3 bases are TGTGCCACCAGTGACCCTAGCGGGTCGAACACCGGGGAGCTGTTTTTT.

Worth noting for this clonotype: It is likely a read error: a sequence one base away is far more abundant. The CDR3 bases are TGTGACAGCACCGCGGACCGATTGCTGAGTAAGCAGTACTTC. This codes for CDSTADRLLSKQYF. V is TRBV6-4 and J is TRBJ2-7, with D unresolved. This CDR3 spans 14 amino acids. Germline V lookup: CDR1 MRHNA, CDR2 SNTAGT.

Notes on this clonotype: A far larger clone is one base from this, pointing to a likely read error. This CDR3 reads CASSSRGANTEAFF. In DNA, the CDR3 is TGTGCCAGCAGTTCCCGGGGTGCGAACACTGAAGCTTTCTTT. The chain uses TRBV6-6 and TRBJ1-1; D is unclear. The CDR3 contains 14 residues. Germline assignment: CDR1 MNHNY and CDR2 SVGAGI (reference sequence). V was pared by 4 bases and J by 1 base, with 10 bases between.

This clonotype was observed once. In DNA, the CDR3 is TGTGCCAGCAGTGAAGTCTTCGGGACAGGGGTGGAGACCCAGTACTTC. This gives the protein CASSEVFGTGVETQYF. The chain has TRBV6-1 and TRBJ2-5; 10 bases map to TRBD1. Germline V gene sequence: CDR1 MNHNS, CDR2 SASEGT. There are 16 residues in the CDR3. The trim removed 1 base at V and 5 bases at J, leaving 7 bases unmatched.

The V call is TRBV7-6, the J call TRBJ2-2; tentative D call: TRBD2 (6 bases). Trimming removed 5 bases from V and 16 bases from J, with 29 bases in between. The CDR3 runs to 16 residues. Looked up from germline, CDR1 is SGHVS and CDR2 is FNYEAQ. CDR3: CASSPRGAQRGGVPFF. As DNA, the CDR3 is TGTGCCAGCAGCCCTCGTGGGGCGCAGCGTGGCGGGGTGCCGTTTTTT.

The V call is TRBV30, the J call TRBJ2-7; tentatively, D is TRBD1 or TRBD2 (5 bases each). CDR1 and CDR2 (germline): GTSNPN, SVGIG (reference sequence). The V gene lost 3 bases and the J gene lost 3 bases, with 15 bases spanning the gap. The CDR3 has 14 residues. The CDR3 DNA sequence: TGTGCCTGGAGAAGATCAGGGACCAACTACGAGCAGTACTTC. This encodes CAWRRSGTNYEQYF.

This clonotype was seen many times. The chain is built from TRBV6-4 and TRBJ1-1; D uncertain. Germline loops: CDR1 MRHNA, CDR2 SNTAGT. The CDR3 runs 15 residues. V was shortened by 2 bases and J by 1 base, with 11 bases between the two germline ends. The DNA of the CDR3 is TGTGCCAGCAGTGACGAGTTCGGAGGGAACACTGAAGCTTTCTTT. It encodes CASSDEFGGNTEAFF.

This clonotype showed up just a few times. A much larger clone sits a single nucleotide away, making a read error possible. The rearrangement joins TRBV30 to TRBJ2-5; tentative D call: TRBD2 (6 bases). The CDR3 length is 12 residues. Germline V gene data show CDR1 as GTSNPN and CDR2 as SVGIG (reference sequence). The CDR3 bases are TGTACCTGGAGTATTGGGACTGGGACCCAGTACTTC. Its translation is CTWSIGTGTQYF.

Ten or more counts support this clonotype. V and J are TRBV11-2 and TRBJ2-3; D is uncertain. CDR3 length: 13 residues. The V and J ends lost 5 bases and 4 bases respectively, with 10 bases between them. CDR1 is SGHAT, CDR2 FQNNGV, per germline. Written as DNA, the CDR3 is TGTGCCAGCAGCCCCGACCTGCCAGATACGCAGTATTTT. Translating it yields CASSPDLPDTQYF.

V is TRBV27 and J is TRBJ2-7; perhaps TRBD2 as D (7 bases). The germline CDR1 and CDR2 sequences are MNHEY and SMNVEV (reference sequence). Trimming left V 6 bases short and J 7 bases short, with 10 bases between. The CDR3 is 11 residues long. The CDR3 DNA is TGTGCCAGCAGGGGGGGGCCAGAGCAGTACTTC. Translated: CASRGGPEQYF.

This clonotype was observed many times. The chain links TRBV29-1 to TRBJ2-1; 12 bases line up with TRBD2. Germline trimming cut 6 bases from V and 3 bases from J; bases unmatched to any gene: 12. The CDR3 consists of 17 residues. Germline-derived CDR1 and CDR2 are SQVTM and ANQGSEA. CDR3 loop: CSVPATSGSGVYNEQFF. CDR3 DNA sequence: TGCAGCGTCCCTGCGACTAGCGGGAGTGGGGTCTACAATGAGCAGTTCTTC.

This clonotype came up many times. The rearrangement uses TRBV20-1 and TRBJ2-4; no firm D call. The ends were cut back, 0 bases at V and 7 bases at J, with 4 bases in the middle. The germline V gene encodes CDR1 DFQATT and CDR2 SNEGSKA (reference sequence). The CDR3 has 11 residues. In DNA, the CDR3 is TGCAGTGCTAGAGATCGGAACATTCAGTACTTC. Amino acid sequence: CSARDRNIQYF.

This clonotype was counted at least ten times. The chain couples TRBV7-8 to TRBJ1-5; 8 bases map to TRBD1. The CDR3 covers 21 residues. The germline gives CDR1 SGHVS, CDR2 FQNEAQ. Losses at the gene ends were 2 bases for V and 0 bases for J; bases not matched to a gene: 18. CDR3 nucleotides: TGTGCCAGCAGCTTACGGGCCCGGGACAGGTCGAGGTGGGATAGCAATCAGCCCCAGCATTTT. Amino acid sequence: CASSLRARDRSRWDSNQPQHF.

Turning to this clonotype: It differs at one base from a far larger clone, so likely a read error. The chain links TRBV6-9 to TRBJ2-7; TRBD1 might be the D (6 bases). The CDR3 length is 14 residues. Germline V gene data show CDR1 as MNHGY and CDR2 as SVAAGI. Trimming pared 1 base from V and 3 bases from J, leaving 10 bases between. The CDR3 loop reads CASSYLGHGYEQYF. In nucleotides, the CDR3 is TGTGCCAGCAGTTATTTGGGACATGGCTACGAGCAGTACTTC.

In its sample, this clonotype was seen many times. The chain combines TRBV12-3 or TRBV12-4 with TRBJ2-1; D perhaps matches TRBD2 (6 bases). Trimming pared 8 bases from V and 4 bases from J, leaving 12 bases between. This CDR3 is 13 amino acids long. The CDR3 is CASAGGAYNEQFF. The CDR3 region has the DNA TGTGCCAGCGCAGGAGGGGCGTACAATGAGCAGTTCTTC.

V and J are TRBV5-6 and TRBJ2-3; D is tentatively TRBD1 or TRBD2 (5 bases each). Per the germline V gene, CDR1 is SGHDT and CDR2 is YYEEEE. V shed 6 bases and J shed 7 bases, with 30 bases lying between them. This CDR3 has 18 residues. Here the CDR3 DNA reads TGTGCCAGCAACTCCCTTGGGGCTAACTCTGCTGGGGGATATACGCAGTATTTT. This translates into CASNSLGANSAGGYTQYF. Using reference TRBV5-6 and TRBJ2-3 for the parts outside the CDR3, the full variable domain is DAGVTQSPTHLIKTRGQQVTLRCSPKSGHDTVSWYQQALGQGPQFIFQYYEEEERQRGNFPDRFSGHQFPNYSSELNVNALLLGDSALYLCASNSLGANSAGGYTQYFGPGTRLTVL.

The chain's CDR3 is CASGLAVDTQYF. CDR3 sequence (DNA): TGCGCCAGCGGACTAGCGGTAGATACGCAGTATTTT. This chain connects TRBV5-1 to TRBJ2-3, with TRBD2 matching over 10 bases. Germline V gene sequence: CDR1 SGHRS, CDR2 YFSETQ. This CDR3 is 12 amino acids long. Unmatched junction bases numbered 1, after V lost 7 bases and J lost 5 bases.

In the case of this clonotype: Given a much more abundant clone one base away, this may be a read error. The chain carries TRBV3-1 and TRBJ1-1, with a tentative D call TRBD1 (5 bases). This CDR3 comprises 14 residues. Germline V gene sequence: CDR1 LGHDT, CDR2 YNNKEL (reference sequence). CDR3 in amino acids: CASSQGRGEIEASF. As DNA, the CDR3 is TGTGCCAGCAGCCAGGGGAGGGGCGAAATTGAAGCTTCCTTT. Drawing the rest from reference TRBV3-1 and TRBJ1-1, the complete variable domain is DTAVSQTPKYLVTQMGNDKSIKCEQNLGHDTMYWYKQDSKKFLKIMFSYNNKELIINETVPNRFSPKSPDKAHLNLHINSLELGDSAVYFCASSQGRGEIEASFGQGTRLTVV.

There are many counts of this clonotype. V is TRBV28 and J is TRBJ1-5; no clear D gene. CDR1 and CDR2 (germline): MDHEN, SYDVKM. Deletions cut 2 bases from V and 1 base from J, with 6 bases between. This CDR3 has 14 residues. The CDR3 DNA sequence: TGTGCCAGCAGTTTACAAAAAAGCAATCAGCCCCAGCATTTT. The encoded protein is CASSLQKSNQPQHF. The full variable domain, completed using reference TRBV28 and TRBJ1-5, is DVKVTQSSRYLVKRTGEKVFLECVQDMDHENMFWYRQDPGLGLRLIYFSYDVKMKEKGDIPEGYSVSREKKERFSLILESASTNQTSMYLCASSLQKSNQPQHFGDGTRLSIL.

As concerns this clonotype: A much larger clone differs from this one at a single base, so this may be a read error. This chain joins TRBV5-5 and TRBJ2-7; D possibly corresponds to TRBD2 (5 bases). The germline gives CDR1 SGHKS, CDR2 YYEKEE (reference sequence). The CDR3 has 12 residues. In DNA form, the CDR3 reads TGTGCCAACAGCTCTGTATCGGGAAAAGGTGACTTC. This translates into CANSSVSGKGDF.

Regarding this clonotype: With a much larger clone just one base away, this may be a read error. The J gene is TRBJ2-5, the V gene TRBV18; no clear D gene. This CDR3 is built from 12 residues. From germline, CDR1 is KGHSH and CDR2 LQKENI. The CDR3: CAISPGSVTQYF. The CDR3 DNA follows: TGTGCCATCTCACCGGGCAGCGTGACCCAGTACTTC.

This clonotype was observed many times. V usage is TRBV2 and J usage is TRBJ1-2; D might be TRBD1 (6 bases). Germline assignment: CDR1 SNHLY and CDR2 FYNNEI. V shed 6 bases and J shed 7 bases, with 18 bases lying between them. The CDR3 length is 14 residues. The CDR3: CASRSHGQSLGYTF. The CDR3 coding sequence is TGTGCCAGCAGAAGCCACGGACAGAGTCTTGGCTACACCTTC.

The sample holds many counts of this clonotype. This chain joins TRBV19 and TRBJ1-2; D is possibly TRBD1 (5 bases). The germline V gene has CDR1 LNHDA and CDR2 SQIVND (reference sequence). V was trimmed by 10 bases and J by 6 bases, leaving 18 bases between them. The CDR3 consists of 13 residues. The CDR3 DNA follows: TGTGCCACCGTTGAAGACCCGGGGGATGGCTACACCTTC. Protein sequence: CATVEDPGDGYTF.

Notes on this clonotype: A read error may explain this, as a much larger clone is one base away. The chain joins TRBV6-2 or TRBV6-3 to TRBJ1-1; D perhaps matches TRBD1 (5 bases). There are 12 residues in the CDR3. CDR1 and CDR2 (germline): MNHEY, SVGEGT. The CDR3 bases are TGTGCCACTATGGAGGGGAACGCTGAAGCTTTCTTT. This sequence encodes CATMEGNAEAFF.